This T cell receptor (beta chain) originates from a study of regulatory T cells in long-lasting Graves disease. Germline V lookup: CDR1 LNHDA, CDR2 SQIVND (reference sequence). V lost 0 bases, J lost 2 bases, and 1 base stayed unmatched. This CDR3 spans 15 amino acids. Combining iRepertoire HTBI primers with Arm-PCR of CDR3 regions, the authors built TCR beta libraries. TCRdb independently ran MiXCR on the multiplex PCR reads; one entry per CDR3 protein. Among some 220,000 distinct CDR3 sequences, approximately 18% were seen once, and the ten largest hold roughly 10%. Concerning this clonotype: Its specificity is unknown. The conserved closing phenylalanine or tryptophan is absent in this CDR3, likely reflecting a read error.

Study-wide findings and caveats: Persistent-disease Graves' patients showed less TCR diversity than new cases.

Time point: newly diagnosed GD, antithyroid drugs for less than 3 months. The authors made the TCR library using RNA they extracted from PBMCs. Diagnosis followed American Thyroid Association guidelines for Graves' disease. This sample was also put to use in a study of T cells in Graves' hyperthyroidism and ophthalmopathy. That work contributes: Patients between 18 and 65 years old had hyperthyroidism, newly diagnosed and lasting under 2 months. During a first-round RT-PCR of the TCR CDR3, the HTBI primer set was used.

The sequence was collected from a young woman with Graves disease. The chain joins TRBV19 to TRBJ1-5; 7 nucleotides line up with TRBD1. Source: peripheral blood mononuclear cells (PBMCs), taken at new diagnosis, from a patient treated with antithyroid drugs. CDR3 sequence reads: CASSIDTGGNQPQHS. CDR3 in DNA: TGTGCCAGTAGTATAGATACAGGGGGCAATCAGCCCCAGCATTCT.